This T cell receptor (beta chain) emerged from a study of Ad26.COV2.S vaccination and SARS-CoV-2 variants. Assay used: immunoSEQ multiplex PCR; TCRdb lists only in-frame clones, some missing. In the table there are more than 400,000 clones, around 91% of which are singletons. V was clipped by 3 bases and J by 3 bases; unmatched bases: 7. The CDR3 covers 16 residues. CDR1 and CDR2 from the germline V gene are MNHEY and SMNVEV (reference sequence). Sample treatment: 19 received Ad26.COV2.S at low or high dose, single or two shots; about 5 received placebo; per-sample allocation not given. Vaccine and placebo recipients were sampled on day 63 after the first injection.

This chain connects TRBV27 to TRBJ1-4; 7 bases fit TRBD1. The sequence was collected from a person between 18 and 60 years old who received the Ad26.COV2.S COVID-19 vaccine or a placebo. Sequences were derived from peripheral blood, sampled in a trial of Ad26.COV2.S vaccine versus placebo. The CDR3 sequence is CASSFNPTGSNEKLFF. The CDR3, as DNA: TGTGCCAGCAGTTTTAATCCGACAGGGTCTAATGAAAAACTGTTTTTT. Drawing the rest from reference TRBV27 and TRBJ1-4, the complete variable domain is EAQVTQNPRYLITVTGKKLTVTCSQNMNHEYMSWYRQDPGLGLRQIYYSMNVEVTDKGDVPEGYKVSRKEKRNFPLILESPSPNQTSLYFCASSFNPTGSNEKLFFGSGTQLSVL.